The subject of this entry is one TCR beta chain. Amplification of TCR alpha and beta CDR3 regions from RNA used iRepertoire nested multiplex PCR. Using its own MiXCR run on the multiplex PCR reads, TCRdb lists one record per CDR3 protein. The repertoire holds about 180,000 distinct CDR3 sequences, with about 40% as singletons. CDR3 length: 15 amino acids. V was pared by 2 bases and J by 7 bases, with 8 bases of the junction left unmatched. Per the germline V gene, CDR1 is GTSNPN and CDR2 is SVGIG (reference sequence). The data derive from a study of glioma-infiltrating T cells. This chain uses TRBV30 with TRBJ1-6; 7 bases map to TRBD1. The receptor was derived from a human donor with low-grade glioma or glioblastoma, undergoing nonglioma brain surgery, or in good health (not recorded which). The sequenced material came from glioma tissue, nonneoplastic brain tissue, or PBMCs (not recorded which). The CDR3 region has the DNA TGTGCCTGGAGTCGCCTACGGGACAGCAATTCACCCCTCCACTTT. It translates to CAWSRLRDSNSPLHF.